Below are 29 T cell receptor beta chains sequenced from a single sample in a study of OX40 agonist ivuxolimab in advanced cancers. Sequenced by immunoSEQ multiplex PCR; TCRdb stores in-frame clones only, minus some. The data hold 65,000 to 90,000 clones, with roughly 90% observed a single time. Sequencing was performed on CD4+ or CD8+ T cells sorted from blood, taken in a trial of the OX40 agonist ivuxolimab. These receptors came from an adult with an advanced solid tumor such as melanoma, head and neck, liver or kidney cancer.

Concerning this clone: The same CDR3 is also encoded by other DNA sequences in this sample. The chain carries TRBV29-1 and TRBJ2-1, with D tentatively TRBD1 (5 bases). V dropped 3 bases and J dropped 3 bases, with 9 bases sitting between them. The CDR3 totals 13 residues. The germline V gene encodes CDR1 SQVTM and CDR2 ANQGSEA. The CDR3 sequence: CSVDRASYNEQFF. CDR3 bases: TGCAGCGTTGACAGGGCAAGCTACAATGAGCAGTTCTTC.

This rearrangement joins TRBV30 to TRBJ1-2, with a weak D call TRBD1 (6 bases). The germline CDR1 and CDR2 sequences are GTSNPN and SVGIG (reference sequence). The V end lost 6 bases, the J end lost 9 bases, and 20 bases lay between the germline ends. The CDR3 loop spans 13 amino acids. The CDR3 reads CACSRTDSSSYTF. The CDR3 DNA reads TGTGCCTGCAGCCGCACGGACAGCTCGAGCTACACCTTC. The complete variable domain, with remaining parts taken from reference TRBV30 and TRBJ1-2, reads SQTIHQWPATLVQPVGSPLSLECTVEGTSNPNLYWYRQAAGRGLQLLFYSVGIGQISSEVPQNLSASRPQDRQFILSSKKLLLSDSGFYLCACSRTDSSSYTFGSGTRLTVV.

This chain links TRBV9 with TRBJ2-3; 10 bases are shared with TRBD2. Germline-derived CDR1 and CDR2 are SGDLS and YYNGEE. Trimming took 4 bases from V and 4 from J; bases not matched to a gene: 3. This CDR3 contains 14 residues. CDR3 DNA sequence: TGTGCCAGCAGCTCCAGCGGGGGGGCAGATACGCAGTATTTT. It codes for CASSSSGGADTQYF.

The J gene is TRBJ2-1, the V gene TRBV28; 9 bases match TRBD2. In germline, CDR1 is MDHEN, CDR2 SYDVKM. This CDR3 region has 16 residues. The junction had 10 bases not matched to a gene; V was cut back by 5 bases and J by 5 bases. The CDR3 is CASSLTGLAADNEQFF. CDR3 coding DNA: TGTGCCAGCAGTCTAACGGGACTAGCAGCCGACAATGAGCAGTTCTTC.

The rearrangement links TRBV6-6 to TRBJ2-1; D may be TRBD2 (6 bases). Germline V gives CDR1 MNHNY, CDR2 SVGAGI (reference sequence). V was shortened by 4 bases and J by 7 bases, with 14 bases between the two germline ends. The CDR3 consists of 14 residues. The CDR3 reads CASSFLIAANEQFF. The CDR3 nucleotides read TGTGCCAGCAGTTTCCTCATAGCGGCTAATGAGCAGTTCTTC.

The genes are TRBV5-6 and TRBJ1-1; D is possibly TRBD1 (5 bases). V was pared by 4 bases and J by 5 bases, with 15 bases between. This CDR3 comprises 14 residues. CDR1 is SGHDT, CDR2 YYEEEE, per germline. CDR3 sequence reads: CASSPRVIRTEAFF. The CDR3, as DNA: TGTGCCAGCAGCCCCAGGGTAATTCGGACTGAAGCTTTCTTT.

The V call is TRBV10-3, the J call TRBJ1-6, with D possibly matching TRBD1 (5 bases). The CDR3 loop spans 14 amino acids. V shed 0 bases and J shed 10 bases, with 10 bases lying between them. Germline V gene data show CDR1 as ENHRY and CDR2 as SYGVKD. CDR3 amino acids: CAISESGRESPLHF. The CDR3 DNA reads TGTGCCATCAGTGAGTCGGGCAGGGAGTCACCCCTCCACTTT.

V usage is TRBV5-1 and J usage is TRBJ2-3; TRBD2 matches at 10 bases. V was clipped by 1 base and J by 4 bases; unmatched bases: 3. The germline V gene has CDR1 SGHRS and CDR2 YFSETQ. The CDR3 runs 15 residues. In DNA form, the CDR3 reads TGCGCCAGCAGCTTGTTAACTAGCGGGGCAGATACGCAGTATTTT. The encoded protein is CASSLLTSGADTQYF.

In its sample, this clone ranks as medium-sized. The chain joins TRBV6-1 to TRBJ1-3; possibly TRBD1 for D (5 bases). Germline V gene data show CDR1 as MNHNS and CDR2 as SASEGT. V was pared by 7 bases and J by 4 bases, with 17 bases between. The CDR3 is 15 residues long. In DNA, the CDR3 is TGTGCCAGCACCCTTAGTTTGGGGCCGGGAAACACCATATATTTT. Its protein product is CASTLSLGPGNTIYF.

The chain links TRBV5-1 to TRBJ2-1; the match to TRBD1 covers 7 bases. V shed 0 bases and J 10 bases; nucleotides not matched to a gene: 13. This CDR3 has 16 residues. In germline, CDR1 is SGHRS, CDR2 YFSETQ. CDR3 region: CASSLASRGRSREQFF. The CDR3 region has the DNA TGCGCCAGCAGCTTGGCCTCGAGGGGGCGGTCGAGGGAGCAGTTCTTC.

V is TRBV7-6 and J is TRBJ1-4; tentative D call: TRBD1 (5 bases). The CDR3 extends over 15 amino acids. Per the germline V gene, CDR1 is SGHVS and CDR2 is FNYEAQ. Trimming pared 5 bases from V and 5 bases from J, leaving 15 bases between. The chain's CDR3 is CASSGSNRRNEKLFF. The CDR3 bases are TGTGCCAGCAGCGGCAGCAACAGGAGGAATGAAAAACTGTTTTTT.

CDR3 sequence (DNA): TGTGCCAGCAGCCCCCCTGGGACGTGGGATGAGCAGTTCTTC. Translated, it gives CASSPPGTWDEQFF. This chain uses TRBV9 with TRBJ2-1; D is perhaps TRBD1 or TRBD2 (5 bases each). From germline, CDR1 is SGDLS and CDR2 YYNGEE. Deletions cut 4 bases from V and 8 bases from J, with 16 bases between. The CDR3 sequence is 14 residues long. Full variable domain (missing parts from reference TRBV9 and TRBJ2-1): DSGVTQTPKHLITATGQRVTLRCSPRSGDLSVYWYQQSLDQGLQFLIQYYNGEERAKGNILERFSAQQFPDLHSELNLSSLELGDSALYFCASSPPGTWDEQFFGPGTRLTVL.

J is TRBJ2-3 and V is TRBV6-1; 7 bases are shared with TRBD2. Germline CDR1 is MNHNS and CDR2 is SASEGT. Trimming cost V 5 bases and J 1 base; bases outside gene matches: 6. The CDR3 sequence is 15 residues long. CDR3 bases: TGTGCCAGCAGTTCGGGACTAACGCGCACAGATACGCAGTATTTT. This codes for CASSSGLTRTDTQYF.

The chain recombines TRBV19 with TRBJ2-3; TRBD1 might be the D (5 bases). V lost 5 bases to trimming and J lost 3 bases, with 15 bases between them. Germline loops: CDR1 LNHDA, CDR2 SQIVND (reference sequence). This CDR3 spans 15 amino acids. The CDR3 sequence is CASSGAGIITDTQYF. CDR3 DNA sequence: TGTGCCAGTAGTGGGGCAGGGATAATAACAGATACGCAGTATTTT.

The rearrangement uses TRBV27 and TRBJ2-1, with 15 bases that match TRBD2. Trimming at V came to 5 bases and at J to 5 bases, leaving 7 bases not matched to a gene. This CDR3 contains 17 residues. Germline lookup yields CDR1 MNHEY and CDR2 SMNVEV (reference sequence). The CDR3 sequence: CASSASGLAGGHNEQFF. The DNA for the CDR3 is TGTGCCAGCAGTGCCTCCGGACTAGCGGGGGGGCACAATGAGCAGTTCTTC.

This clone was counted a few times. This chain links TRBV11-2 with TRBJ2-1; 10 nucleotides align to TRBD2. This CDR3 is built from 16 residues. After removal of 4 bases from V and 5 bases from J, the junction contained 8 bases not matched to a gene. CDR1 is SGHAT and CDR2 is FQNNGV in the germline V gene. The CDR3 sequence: CASSSILAGYNNEQFF. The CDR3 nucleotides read TGTGCCAGCAGCTCCATACTAGCGGGATATAACAATGAGCAGTTCTTC.

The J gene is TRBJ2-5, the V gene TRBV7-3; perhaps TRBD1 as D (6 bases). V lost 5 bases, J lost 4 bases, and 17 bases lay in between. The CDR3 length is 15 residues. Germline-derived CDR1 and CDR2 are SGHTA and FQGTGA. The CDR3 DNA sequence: TGTGCCAGCAGCCTCCAGGGGTATCAGCCAGAGACCCAGTACTTC. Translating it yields CASSLQGYQPETQYF.

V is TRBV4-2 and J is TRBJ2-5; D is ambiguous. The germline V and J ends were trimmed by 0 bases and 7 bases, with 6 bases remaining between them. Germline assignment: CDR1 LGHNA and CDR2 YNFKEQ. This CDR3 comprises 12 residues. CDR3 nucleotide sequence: TGTGCCAGCAGCCAAGATAGAAGGACCCAGTACTTC. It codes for CASSQDRRTQYF.

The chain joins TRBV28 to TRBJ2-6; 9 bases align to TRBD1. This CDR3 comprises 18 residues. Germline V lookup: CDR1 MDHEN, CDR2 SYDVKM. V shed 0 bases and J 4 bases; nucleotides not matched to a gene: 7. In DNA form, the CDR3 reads TGTGCCAGCAGTTTATGGGGGACAGGGCGGGGAGGGGCCAACGTCCTGACTTTC. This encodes CASSLWGTGRGGANVLTF.

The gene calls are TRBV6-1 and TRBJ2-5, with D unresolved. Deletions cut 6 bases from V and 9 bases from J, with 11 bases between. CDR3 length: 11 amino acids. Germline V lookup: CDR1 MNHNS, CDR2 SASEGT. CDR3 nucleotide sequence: TGTGCCAGCAGGGACGGCAGGCCCCAGTACTTC. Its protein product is CASRDGRPQYF.

Written as DNA, the CDR3 is TGCGCCAGCAGAGCCGGGGAGAACACTGAAGCTTTCTTT. Translating gives CASRAGENTEAFF. V and J are TRBV5-1 and TRBJ1-1, with D unresolved. Trimming took off 5 bases at V and 1 base at J, with 9 bases between the two ends. The CDR3 extends over 13 amino acids. The germline V gene has CDR1 SGHRS and CDR2 YFSETQ.

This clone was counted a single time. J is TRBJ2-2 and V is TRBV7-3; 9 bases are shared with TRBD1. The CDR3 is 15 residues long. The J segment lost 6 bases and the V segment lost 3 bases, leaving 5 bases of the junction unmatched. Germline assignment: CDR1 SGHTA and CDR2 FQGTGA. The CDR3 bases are TGTGCCAGCAGCTTTGGGACAGGGTCCGCCGGGGAGCTGTTTTTT. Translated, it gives CASSFGTGSAGELFF.

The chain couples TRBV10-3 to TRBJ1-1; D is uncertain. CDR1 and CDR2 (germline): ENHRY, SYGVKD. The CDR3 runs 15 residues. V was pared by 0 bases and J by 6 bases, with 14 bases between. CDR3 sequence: CAISESRGLVAEAFF. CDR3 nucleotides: TGTGCCATCAGTGAGTCGCGGGGATTGGTCGCTGAAGCTTTCTTT.

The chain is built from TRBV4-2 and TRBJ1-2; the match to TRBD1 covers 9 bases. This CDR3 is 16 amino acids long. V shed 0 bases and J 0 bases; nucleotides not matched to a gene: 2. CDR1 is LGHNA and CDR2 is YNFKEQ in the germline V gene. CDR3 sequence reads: CASSQDRTGANYGYTF. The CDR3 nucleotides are TGTGCCAGCAGCCAAGACAGGACAGGGGCTAACTATGGCTACACCTTC.

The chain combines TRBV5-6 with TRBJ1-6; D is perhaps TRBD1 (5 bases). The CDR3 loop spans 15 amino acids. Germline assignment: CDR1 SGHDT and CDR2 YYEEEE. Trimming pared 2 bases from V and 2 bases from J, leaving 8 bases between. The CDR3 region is CASSFRGTYNSPLHF. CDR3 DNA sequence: TGTGCCAGCAGCTTTCGGGGCACCTATAATTCACCCCTCCACTTT.

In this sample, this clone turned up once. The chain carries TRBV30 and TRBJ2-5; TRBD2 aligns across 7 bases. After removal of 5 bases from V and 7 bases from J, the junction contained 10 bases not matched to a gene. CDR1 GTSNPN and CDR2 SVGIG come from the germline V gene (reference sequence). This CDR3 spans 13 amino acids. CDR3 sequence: CAWQPSGPGTQYF. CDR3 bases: TGTGCCTGGCAGCCTAGCGGCCCGGGGACCCAGTACTTC.

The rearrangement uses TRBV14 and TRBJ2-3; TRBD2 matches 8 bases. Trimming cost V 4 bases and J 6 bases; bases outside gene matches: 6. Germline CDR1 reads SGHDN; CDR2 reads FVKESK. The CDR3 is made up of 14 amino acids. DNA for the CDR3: TGTGCCAGCAGCCCCTTACTAGCGGTCGATACGCAGTATTTT. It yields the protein CASSPLLAVDTQYF.

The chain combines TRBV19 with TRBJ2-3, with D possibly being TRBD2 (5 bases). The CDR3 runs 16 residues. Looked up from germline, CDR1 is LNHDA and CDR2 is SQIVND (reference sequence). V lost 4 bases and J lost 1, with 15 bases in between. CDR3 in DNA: TGTGCCAGTAGTACCCCACTCCGGGGAGGCACAGATACGCAGTATTTT. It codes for CASSTPLRGGTDTQYF.

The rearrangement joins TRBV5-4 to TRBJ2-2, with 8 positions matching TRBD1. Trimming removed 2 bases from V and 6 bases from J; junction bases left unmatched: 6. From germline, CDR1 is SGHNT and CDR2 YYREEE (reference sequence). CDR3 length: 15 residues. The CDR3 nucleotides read TGTGCCAGCAGCTTAATAACAGGGGGGTCCGGGGAGCTGTTTTTT. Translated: CASSLITGGSGELFF.